This T cell receptor beta chain was obtained from a study of read filtering for tumor transcriptome and immune sequencing. This clonotype has at least ten counts. Antigen unknown. Germline V lookup: CDR1 LGHDT, CDR2 YNNKEL (reference sequence). The CDR3 totals 13 residues. Between the trimmed V and J ends, which lost 3 bases and 5 bases, there was a span of 11 bases. This library used about 360 ng RNA and molecular barcoded adaptors spanning alpha/delta and beta/gamma chains. In TCRdb, the reads were re-called with MiXCR into one record per CDR3 protein. The sample has 120,000 or so distinct CDR3 sequences, over 10% seen once. Study outcomes and limitations: Compared with RNA-seq, IR-seq gave much higher clonotype depth and reliability.

Sequencing was performed on a population of CD138-negative cells sorted from bone marrow. The TCR was taken from a donor at least 40 years old with multiple myeloma. The V gene is TRBV3-1, the J gene TRBJ2-7; D perhaps matches TRBD1 (6 bases). This CDR3 reads CASSQSGVHEQYF. CDR3 bases: TGTGCCAGCAGCCAGTCAGGGGTCCACGAGCAGTACTTC.